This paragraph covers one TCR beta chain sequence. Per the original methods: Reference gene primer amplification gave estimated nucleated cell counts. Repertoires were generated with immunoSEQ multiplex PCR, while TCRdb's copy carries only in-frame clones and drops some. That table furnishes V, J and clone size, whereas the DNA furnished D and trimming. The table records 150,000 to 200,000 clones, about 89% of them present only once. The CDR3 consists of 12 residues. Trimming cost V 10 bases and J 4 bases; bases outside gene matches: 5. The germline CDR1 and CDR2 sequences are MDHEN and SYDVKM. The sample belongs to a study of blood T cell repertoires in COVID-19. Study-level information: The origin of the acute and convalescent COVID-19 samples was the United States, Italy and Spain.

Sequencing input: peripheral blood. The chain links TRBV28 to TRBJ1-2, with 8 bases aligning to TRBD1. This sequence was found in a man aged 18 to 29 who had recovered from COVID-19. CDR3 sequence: CATSTGAYGYTF. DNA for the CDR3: TGTGCCACCTCGACAGGGGCCTATGGCTACACCTTC.